A single sample gave rise to the 8 T cell receptor beta chains below, sequenced in a study of beta chain features in type 1 diabetes. Findings and limits, study-wide: Patients with Type 1 diabetes showed moderately but significantly shorter TCRB CDR3s in all four CD4+ subsets.

Investigators reverse transcribed all isolated RNA, so they sequenced expressed TCRB transcripts. TCRdb's copy holds only in-frame clones and misses some; the assay was immunoSEQ multiplex PCR. The sample has 640,000 or so clones; under 15% are singletons. These TCRs are of unknown antigen specificity. The sample comprised naive CD4+ T cells from blood. These TCRs come from a man in his late teens or twenties with type 1 diabetes.

CDR3 region: CASSQDSLAGQHNEQFF. The DNA of the CDR3 is TGCGCCAGCAGCCAAGACTCCCTAGCGGGGCAACACAATGAGCAGTTCTTC. The J gene is TRBJ2-1, the V gene TRBV4-1, with 9 bases matching TRBD2. The ends lost 0 bases at V and 5 bases at J; junction bases unmatched: 8. Germline CDR1 is MGHRA and CDR2 is YSYEKL. The CDR3 extends over 17 amino acids.

The chain carries TRBV20-1 and TRBJ2-3, with no clear D. Trimming took off 5 bases at V and 6 bases at J, with 9 bases between the two ends. Germline V CDR1 and CDR2: DFQATT, SNEGSKA (reference sequence). The CDR3 runs to 11 residues. The CDR3 spells CSALKSDTQYF. The CDR3 DNA follows: TGCAGTGCTTTAAAATCGGATACGCAGTATTTT.

This clone was observed a few times. This chain joins TRBV10-3 and TRBJ1-2; D is unclear. The germline V gene encodes CDR1 ENHRY and CDR2 SYGVKD. Trimming took off 2 bases at V and 7 bases at J, with 14 bases between the two ends. This CDR3 is built from 14 residues. The CDR3 here is CAISETAEGSGYTF. The DNA of the CDR3 is TGTGCCATCAGTGAGACAGCCGAAGGGAGTGGCTACACCTTC.

V and J are TRBV10-3 and TRBJ2-4; no firm D call. Germline V gene sequence: CDR1 ENHRY, CDR2 SYGVKD. CDR3 length: 15 residues. V dropped 6 bases and J dropped 8 bases, with 20 bases sitting between them. The CDR3 here is CAISPWPQRLDIQYF. The CDR3 DNA follows: TGTGCCATCAGCCCCTGGCCCCAACGGCTAGACATTCAGTACTTC.

This clone was found a few times. The chain uses TRBV11-3 and TRBJ2-2; D not resolved. The length of the CDR3 is 18 residues. The V and J ends lost 1 base and 3 bases respectively, with 18 bases between them. From germline, CDR1 is SGHNT and CDR2 YENEEA. The CDR3 region is CASSLGPGQSPYTGELFF. The CDR3 region has the DNA TGTGCCAGCAGCTTAGGGCCAGGCCAAAGTCCTTACACCGGGGAGCTGTTTTTT.

This chain links TRBV6-6 with TRBJ1-2, with D unclear. The germline CDR1 and CDR2 sequences are MNHNY and SVGAGI (reference sequence). The CDR3 has 15 residues. Trimming stripped 6 bases from V and 6 bases from J, with 20 bases between. CDR3: CASRPRLQGMDGYTF. In DNA form, the CDR3 reads TGTGCCAGCAGACCCCGCCTGCAAGGGATGGATGGCTACACCTTC.

Regarding this clone: Other DNA sequences in this specimen translate into the identical CDR3. The rearrangement joins TRBV20-1 to TRBJ1-1; no clear D gene. V lost 3 bases and J 7 bases, leaving 6 bases between the germline ends. The CDR3 runs 10 residues. Germline CDR1 DFQATT, CDR2 SNEGSKA (reference sequence). The CDR3 DNA reads as TGCAGTGCTAGGGGGAGTGAAGCTTTCTTT. It specifies CSARGSEAFF.

This chain connects TRBV9 to TRBJ2-2; D is undetermined. V shed 1 base and J shed 6 bases, with 1 base lying between them. CDR3 length equals 11 residues. Germline V lookup: CDR1 SGDLS, CDR2 YYNGEE. For the CDR3, the DNA is TGTGCCAGCAGCGTATCCGGGGAGCTGTTTTTT. Its translation: CASSVSGELFF.